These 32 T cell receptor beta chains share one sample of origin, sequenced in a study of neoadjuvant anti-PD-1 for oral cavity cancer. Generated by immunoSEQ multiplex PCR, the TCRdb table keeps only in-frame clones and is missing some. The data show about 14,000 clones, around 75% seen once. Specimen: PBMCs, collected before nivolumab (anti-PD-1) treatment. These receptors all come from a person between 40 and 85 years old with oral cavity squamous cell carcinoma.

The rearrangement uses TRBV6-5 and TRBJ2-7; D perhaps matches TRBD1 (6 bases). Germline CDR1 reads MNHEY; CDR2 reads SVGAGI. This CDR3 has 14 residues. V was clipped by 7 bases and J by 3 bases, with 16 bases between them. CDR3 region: CASTATGKDYEQYF. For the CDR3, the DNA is TGTGCCAGCACGGCGACAGGTAAAGACTACGAGCAGTACTTC.

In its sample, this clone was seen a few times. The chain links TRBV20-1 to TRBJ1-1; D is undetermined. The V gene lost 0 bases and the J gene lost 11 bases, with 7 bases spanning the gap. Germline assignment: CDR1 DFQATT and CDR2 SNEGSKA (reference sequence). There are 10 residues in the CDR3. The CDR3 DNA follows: TGCAGTGCTAGAGAAGGCGAGGCTTTCTTT. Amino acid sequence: CSAREGEAFF.

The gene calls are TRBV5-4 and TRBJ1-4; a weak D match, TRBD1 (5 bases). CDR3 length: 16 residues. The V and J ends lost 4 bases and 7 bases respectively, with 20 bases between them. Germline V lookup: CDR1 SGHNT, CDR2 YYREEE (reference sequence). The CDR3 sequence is CASSAKQAGVGEKLFF. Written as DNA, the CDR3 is TGTGCCAGCAGCGCCAAGCAAGCGGGGGTGGGTGAAAAACTGTTTTTT.

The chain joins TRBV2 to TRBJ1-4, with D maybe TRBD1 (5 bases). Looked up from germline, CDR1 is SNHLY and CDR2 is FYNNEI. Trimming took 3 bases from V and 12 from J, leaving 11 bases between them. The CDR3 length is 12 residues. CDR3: CASSDQGGELFF. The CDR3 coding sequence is TGTGCCAGCAGTGATCAGGGCGGGGAACTGTTTTTT.

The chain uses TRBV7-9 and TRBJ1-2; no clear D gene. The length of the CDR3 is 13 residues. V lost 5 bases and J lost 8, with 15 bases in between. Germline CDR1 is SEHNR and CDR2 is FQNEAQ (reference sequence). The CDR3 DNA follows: TGTGCCAGCAGCACATGGACCCTCCCAGGCTACACCTTC. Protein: CASSTWTLPGYTF.

The CDR3 DNA reads as TGTGCCATCAGTGAGTCGGGTAGGGGGACTATGCTTAGGACAGATACGCAGTATTTT. It specifies CAISESGRGTMLRTDTQYF. The chain has TRBV10-3 and TRBJ2-3, with D perhaps TRBD2 (7 bases). The CDR3 sequence is 19 residues long. Germline loops: CDR1 ENHRY, CDR2 SYGVKD. Trimming took 0 bases from V and 3 from J, leaving 22 bases between them.

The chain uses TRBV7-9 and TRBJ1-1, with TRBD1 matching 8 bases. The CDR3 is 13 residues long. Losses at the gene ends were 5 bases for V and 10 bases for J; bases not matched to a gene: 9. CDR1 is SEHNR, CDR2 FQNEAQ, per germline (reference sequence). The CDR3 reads CASSDRTGWRAFF. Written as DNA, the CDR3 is TGTGCCAGCAGCGACAGGACAGGGTGGAGAGCTTTCTTT.

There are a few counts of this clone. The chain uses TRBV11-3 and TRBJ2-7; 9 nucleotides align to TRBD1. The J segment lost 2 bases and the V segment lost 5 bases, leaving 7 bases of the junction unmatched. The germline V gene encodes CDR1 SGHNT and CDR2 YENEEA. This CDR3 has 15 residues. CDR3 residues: CASSPSGQGPYEQYF. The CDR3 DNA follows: TGTGCCAGCAGCCCCTCGGGACAGGGCCCCTACGAGCAGTACTTC.

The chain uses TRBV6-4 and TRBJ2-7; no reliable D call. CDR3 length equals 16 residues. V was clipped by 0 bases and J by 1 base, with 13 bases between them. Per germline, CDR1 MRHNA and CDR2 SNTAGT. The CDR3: CASSDSIVLCSYEQYF. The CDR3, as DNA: TGTGCCAGCAGTGACTCGATAGTCCTTTGTTCCTACGAGCAGTACTTC.

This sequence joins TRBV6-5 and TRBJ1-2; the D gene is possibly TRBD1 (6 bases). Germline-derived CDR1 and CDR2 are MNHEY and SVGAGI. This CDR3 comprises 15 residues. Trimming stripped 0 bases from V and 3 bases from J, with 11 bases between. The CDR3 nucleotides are TGTGCCAGCAGTTACTCGATCCACAGGGACTATGGCTACACCTTC. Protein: CASSYSIHRDYGYTF.

The CDR3 sequence is CASSLFGLNTEAFF. CDR3 DNA: TGTGCCAGCAGTTTATTCGGGCTGAACACTGAAGCTTTCTTT. The chain carries TRBV28 and TRBJ1-1; D is unclear. V was cut by 1 base and J by 0 bases, with 6 bases left in between. CDR1 is MDHEN and CDR2 is SYDVKM in the germline V gene. The CDR3 extends over 14 amino acids.

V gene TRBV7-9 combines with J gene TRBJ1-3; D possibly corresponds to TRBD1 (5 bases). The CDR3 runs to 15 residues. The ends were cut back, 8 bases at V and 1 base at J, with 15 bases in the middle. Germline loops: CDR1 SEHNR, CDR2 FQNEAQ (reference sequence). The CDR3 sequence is CASGLGARSGNTIYF. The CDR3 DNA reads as TGTGCCAGCGGCCTAGGGGCGAGATCTGGAAACACCATATATTTT.

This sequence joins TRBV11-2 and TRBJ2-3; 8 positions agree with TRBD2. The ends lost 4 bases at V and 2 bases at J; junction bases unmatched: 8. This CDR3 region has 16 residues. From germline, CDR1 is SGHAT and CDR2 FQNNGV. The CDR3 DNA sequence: TGTGCCAGCAGCTCCTCAGCGGGAGTCTCCACAGATACGCAGTATTTT. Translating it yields CASSSSAGVSTDTQYF.

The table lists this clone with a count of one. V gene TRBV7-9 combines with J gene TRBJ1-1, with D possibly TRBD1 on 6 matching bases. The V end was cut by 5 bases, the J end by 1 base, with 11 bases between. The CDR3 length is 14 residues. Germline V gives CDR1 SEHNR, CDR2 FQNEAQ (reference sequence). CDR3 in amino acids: CASSLEQGNTEAFF. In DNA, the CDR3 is TGTGCCAGCAGCCTAGAACAGGGGAACACTGAAGCTTTCTTT.

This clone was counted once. The CDR3 nucleotides are TGTGCCAGCAGCCTTCAGGGGAATGAGCAGTTCTTC. Its protein product is CASSLQGNEQFF. The chain carries TRBV14 and TRBJ2-1, with a tentative D call TRBD1 (6 bases). Germline V CDR1 and CDR2: SGHDN, FVKESK. Deletions cut 4 bases from V and 7 bases from J, with 8 bases between. The CDR3 is 12 amino acids.

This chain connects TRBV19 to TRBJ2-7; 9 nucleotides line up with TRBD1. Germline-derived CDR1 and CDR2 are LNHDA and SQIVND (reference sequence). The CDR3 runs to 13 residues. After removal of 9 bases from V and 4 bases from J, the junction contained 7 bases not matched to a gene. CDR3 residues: CASGQGLQYEQYF. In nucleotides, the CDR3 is TGTGCCAGCGGACAGGGGCTCCAGTACGAGCAGTACTTC.

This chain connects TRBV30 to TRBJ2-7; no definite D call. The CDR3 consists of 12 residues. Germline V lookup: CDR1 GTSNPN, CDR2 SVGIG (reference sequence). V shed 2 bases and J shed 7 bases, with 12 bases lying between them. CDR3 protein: CAWSISSREQYF. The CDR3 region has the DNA TGTGCCTGGAGTATATCTAGTAGGGAGCAGTACTTC.

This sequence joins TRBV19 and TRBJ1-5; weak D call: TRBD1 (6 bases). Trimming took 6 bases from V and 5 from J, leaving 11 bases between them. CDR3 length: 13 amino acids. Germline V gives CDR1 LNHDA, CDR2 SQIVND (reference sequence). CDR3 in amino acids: CASRSGVYQPQHF. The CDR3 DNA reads TGTGCCAGTAGGTCAGGGGTGTATCAGCCCCAGCATTTT.

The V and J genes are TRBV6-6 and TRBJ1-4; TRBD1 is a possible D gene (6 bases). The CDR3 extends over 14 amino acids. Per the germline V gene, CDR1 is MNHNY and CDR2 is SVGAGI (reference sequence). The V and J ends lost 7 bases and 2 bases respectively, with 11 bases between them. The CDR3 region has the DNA TGTGCCAGCACCGAACAGGGTACTAATGAAAAACTGTTTTTT. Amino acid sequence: CASTEQGTNEKLFF.

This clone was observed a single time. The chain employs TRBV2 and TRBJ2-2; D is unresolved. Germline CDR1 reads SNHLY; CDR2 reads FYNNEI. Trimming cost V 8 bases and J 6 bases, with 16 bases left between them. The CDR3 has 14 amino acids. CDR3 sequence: CASGKRPDAGELFF. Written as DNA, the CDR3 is TGTGCCAGCGGGAAGCGTCCGGACGCCGGGGAGCTGTTTTTT.

This CDR3 reads CASSPEWEQYF. The CDR3, as DNA: TGTGCCAGCAGCCCCGAATGGGAGCAGTACTTC. The rearrangement joins TRBV7-8 to TRBJ2-7; D gene uncertain. Germline assignment: CDR1 SGHVS and CDR2 FQNEAQ. The CDR3 has 11 residues. V shed 5 bases and J shed 7 bases, with 9 bases lying between them.

As DNA, the CDR3 is TGTGCCAGCAGCCCCGGGACGGCCACCTACGAGCAGTACTTC. It translates to CASSPGTATYEQYF. The chain links TRBV9 to TRBJ2-7; D possibly uses TRBD1 or TRBD2 (5 bases each). CDR3 length: 14 amino acids. Trimming took 4 bases from V and 2 from J, leaving 13 bases between them. CDR1 and CDR2 from the germline V gene are SGDLS and YYNGEE.

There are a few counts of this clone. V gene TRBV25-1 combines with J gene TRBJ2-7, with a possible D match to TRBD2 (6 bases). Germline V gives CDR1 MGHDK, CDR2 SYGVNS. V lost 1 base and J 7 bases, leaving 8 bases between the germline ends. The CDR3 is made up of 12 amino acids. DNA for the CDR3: TGTGCCAGCAGTGAATCGGGGGAAGAGCAGTACTTC. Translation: CASSESGEEQYF.

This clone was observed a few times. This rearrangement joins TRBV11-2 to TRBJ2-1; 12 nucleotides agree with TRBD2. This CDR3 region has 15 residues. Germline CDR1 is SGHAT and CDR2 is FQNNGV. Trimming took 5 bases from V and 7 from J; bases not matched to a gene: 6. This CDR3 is CASSVLAGGVNEQFF. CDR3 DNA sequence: TGTGCCAGCAGCGTCCTAGCGGGGGGGGTAAATGAGCAGTTCTTC.

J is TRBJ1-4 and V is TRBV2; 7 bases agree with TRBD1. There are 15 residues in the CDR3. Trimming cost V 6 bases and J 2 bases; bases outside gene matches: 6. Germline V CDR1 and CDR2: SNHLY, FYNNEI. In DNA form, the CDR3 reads TGTGCCAGCAGGGGCCTCAGGGGGACTAATGAAAAACTGTTTTTT. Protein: CASRGLRGTNEKLFF.

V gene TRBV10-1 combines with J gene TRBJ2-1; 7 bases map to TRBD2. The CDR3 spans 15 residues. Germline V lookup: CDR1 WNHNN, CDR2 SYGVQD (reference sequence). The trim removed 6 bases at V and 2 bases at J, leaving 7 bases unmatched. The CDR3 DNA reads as TGCGCCAGCAGCCCTCGGCGGGAGACCTACAATGAGCAGTTCTTC. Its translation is CASSPRRETYNEQFF.

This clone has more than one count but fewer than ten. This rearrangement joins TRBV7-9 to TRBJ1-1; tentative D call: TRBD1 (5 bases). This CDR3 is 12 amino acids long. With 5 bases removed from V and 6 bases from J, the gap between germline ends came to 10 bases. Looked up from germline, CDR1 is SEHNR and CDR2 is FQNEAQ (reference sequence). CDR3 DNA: TGTGCCAGCAGCCATCAGACAGCTGAAGCTTTCTTT. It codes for CASSHQTAEAFF.

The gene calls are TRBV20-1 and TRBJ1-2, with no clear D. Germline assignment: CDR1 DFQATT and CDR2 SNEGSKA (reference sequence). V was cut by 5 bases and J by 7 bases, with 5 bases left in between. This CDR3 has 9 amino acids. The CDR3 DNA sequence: TGCAGTGCTTTCGTTGGCTACACCTTC. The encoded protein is CSAFVGYTF.

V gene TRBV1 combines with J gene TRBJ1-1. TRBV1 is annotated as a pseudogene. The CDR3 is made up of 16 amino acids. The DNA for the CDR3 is TGCACCAGCAGCCCCCTCAGGGACGGGTGGGACACTGAAGCTTTCTTT. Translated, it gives CTSSPLRDGWDTEAFF.

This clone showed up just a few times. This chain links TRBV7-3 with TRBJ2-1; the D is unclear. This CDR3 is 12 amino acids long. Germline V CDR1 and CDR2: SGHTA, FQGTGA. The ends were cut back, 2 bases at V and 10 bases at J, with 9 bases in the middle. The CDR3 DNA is TGTGCCAGCAGCTTAGAGATAGGGGAGCAGTTCTTC. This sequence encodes CASSLEIGEQFF.

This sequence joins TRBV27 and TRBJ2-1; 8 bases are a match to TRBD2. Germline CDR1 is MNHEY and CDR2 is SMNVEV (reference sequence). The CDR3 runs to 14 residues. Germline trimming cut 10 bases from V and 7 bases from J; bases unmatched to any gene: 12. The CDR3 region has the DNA TGTGCCACCTCAAGGAGCGGGAGAGGTAATGAGCAGTTCTTC. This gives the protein CATSRSGRGNEQFF.

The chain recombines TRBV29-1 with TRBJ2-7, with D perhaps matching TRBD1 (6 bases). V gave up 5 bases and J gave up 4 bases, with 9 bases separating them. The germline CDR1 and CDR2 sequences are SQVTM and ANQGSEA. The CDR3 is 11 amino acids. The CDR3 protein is CSVRQVYEQYF. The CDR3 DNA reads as TGCAGCGTTCGACAGGTTTACGAGCAGTACTTC.